Listed below are T cell receptor beta chains from one sample, sequenced in a study of regulatory dendritic cells for organ transplantation. Libraries were prepared by immunoSEQ multiplex PCR; TCRdb keeps only in-frame clonotypes and omits some of them. The table has over 9,000 clones, roughly 70% seen once. Input material: memory CD8+ T cells from blood. The receptors shown here come from a human donor in good health. CDR3s include the opening cysteine and the closing phenylalanine or tryptophan. A D gene is named only where the DNA matches it firmly. Clone size is not always given. Where it is, it says once, few, many or a class for expanded clones.

NA,TRBJ1-5,TRBV19,NA,TGTGCCAGTGTTGACCCGGGACGGCGAATTAGCAATCAGCCCCAGCATTTT,CASVDPGRRISNQPQHF
NA,TRBJ2-7,TRBV2,NA,TGTGCCAGCATCCCAGGATGGGATCCCTCCTACGAGCAGTACTTC,CASIPGWDPSYEQYF
TRBD1,TRBJ2-1,TRBV5-1,NA,TGCGCCAGCGCGACAGGGAGTGAGCAGTTCTTC,CASATGSEQFF
NA,TRBJ1-1,TRBV2,NA,TGTGCCAGCAGTGATGGGGGGTTAACTGAAGCTTTCTTT,CASSDGGLTEAFF
NA,TRBJ1-6,TRBV30,NA,TGTGCCTGGGGCCTAGGGTTTGATAATTCACCCCTCCACTTT,CAWGLGFDNSPLHF
NA,TRBJ1-5,TRBV4-1,NA,TGCGCCAGCAGCCAAGAAGAACAGGGAAATCAGCCCCAGCATTTT,CASSQEEQGNQPQHF
NA,TRBJ2-7,TRBV7-8,NA,TGTGCCAGCAGCTTAGTGGCCTATACCTACGAGCAGTACTTC,CASSLVAYTYEQYF
TRBD1,TRBJ1-5,TRBV30,NA,TGTGCCTGGAGTAGTACCGGGACAGGGAATCAGCCCCAGCATTTT,CAWSSTGTGNQPQHF
NA,TRBJ1-6,TRBV28,NA,TGTGCCAGCAGCCCGGGGTACGGAAATTCACCCCTCCACTTT,CASSPGYGNSPLHF
NA,TRBJ2-7,TRBV9,NA,TGTGCCAGCAGCGCGGCCGGGGCCAACTACGAGCAGTACTTC,CASSAAGANYEQYF
TRBD1,TRBJ2-6,TRBV6-1,NA,TGTGCCAGCAGTGTGGACAGGGCTGGGGCCAACGTCCTGACTTTC,CASSVDRAGANVLTF
TRBD2,TRBJ2-4,TRBV27,NA,TGTGCCAGCAGTCCCGATTTAGCGGGGAAAAACATTCAGTACTTC,CASSPDLAGKNIQYF
NA,TRBJ2-1,TRBV2,NA,TGTGCCAGCAGTGATGGGGTAAATGAGCAGTTCTTC,CASSDGVNEQFF
TRBD2,TRBJ2-3,TRBV7-3,NA,TGTGCCAGCAGTGCGGGAGTGCCCCCAGATACGCAGTATTTT,CASSAGVPPDTQYF
NA,TRBJ1-2,TRBV6-5,once,TGTGCCAGCAGCACTGCCGTTCGGACCTTCTTC,CASSTAVRTFF
NA,TRBJ2-5,TRBV18,NA,TGTGCCAGCTCACCACCCCTAGGAGAGACCCAGTACTTC,CASSPPLGETQYF
TRBD1,TRBJ2-1,TRBV2,NA,TGTGCCAACTCCGGGACAGGGAATGAGCAGTTCTTC,CANSGTGNEQFF
TRBD2,TRBJ2-1,TRBV5-1,once,TGCGCCAGCAGCTTGGAGACTAGCGGGAGGTTCGGGTTCTTC,CASSLETSGRFGFF